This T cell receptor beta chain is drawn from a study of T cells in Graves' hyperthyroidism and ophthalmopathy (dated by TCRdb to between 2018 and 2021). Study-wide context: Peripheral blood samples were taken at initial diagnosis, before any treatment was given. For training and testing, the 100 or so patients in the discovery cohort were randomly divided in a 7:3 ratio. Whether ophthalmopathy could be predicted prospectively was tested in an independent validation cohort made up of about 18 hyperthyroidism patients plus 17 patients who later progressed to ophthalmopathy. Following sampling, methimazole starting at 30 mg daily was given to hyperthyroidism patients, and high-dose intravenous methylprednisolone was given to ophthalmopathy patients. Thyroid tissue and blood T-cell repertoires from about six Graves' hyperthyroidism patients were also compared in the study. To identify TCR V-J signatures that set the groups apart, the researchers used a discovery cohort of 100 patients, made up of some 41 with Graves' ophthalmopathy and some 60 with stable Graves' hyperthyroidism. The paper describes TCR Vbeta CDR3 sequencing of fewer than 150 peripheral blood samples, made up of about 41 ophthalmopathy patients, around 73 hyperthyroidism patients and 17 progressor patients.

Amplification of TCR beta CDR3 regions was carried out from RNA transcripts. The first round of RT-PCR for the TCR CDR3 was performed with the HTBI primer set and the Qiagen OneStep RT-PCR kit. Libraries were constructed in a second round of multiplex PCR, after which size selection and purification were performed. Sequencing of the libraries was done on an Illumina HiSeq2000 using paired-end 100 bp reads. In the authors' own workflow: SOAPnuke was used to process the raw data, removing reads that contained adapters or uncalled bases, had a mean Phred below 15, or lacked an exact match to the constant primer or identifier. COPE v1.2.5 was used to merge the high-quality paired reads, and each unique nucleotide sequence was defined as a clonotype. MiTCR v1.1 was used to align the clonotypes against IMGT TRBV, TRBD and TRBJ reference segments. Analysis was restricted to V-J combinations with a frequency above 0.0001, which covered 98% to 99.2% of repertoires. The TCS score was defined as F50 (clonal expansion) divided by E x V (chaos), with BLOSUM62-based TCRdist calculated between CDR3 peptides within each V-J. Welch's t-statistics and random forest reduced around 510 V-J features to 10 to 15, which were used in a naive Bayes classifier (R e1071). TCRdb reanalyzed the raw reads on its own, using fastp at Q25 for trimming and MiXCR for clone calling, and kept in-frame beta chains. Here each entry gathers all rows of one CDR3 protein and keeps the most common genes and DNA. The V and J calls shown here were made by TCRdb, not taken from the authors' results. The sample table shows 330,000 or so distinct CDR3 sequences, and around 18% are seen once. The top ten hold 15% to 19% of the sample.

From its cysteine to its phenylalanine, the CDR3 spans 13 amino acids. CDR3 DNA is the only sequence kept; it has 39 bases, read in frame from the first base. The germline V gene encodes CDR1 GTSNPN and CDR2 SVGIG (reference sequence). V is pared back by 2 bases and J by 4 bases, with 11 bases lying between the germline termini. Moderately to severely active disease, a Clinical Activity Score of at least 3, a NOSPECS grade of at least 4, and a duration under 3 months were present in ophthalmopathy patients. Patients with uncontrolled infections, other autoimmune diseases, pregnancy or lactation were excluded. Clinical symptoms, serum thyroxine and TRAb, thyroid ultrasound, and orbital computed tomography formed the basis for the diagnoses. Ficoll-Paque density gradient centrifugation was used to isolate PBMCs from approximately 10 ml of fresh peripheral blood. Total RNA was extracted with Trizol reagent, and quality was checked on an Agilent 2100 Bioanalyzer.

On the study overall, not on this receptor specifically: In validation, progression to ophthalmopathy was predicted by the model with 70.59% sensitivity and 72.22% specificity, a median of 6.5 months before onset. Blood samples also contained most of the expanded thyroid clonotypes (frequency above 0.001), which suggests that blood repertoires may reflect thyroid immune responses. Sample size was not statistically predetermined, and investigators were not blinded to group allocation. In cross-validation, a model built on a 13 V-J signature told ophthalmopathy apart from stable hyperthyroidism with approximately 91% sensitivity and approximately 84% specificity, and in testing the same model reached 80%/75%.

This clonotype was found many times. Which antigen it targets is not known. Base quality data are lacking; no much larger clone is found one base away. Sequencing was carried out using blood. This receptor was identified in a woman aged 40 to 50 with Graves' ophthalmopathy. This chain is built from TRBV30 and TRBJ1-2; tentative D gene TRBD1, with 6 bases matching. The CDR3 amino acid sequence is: CAWSRGAAYGYTF. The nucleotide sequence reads TGTGCCTGGAGTCGGGGGGCGGCCTATGGCTACACCTTC.